These 29 T cell receptor beta chains share one sample of origin, sequenced in a study of Graves' ophthalmopathy and Graves' hyperthyroidism. Using RNA transcripts, the TCR beta CDR3 regions were amplified. Second-round multiplex PCR came after a first-round RT-PCR that employed HTBI primers. Using its own MiXCR run on the multiplex PCR reads, TCRdb lists one record per CDR3 protein. The data contain over 500,000 distinct CDR3 sequences, about a fifth of them seen just once; the ten biggest clones take up around 7%. The specimen was peripheral blood. Source of these receptors: a woman aged 18-29 years with stable Graves' hyperthyroidism. Some clones in this sample may be carry-over from other donors' samples.

This clonotype was seen repeatedly, ten times or more. V and J are TRBV20-1 and TRBJ2-7, with D unresolved. Per germline, CDR1 DFQATT and CDR2 SNEGSKA (reference sequence). V was shortened by 6 bases and J by 0 bases, with 12 bases between the two germline ends. The CDR3 length is 13 residues. For the CDR3, the DNA is TGCAGTGCAAATTCACAAAGCTCCTACGAGCAGTACTTC. Translating gives CSANSQSSYEQYF.

The V and J genes are TRBV19 and TRBJ2-2; 10 bases line up with TRBD2. The CDR3 has 16 residues. Germline V gene lookup returns CDR1 LNHDA and CDR2 SQIVND (reference sequence). V lost 5 bases to trimming and J lost 4 bases; unmatched junction nucleotides: 7. For the CDR3, the DNA is TGTGCCAGTAGTGAGTCTAGCGGGGGAATCACCGGGGAGCTGTTTTTT. Translated, it gives CASSESSGGITGELFF. Complete variable domain (other parts from reference TRBV19 and TRBJ2-2): DGGITQSPKYLFRKEGQNVTLSCEQNLNHDAMYWYRQDPGQGLRLIYYSQIVNDFQKGDIAEGYSVSREKKESFPLTVTSAQKNPTAFYLCASSESSGGITGELFFGEGSRLTVL.

In this sample, this clonotype turned up many times. The chain links TRBV12-5 to TRBJ2-5; D perhaps matches TRBD2 (6 bases). The V end lost 1 base, the J end lost 9 bases, and 15 bases lay between the germline ends. CDR1 and CDR2 from the germline V gene are LGHNT and FRNRAP. The CDR3 runs to 14 residues. The chain's CDR3 is CASGLARDSQPQYF. The CDR3 DNA is TGTGCTAGTGGTTTGGCCCGGGACTCCCAGCCCCAGTACTTC.

The chain carries TRBV27 and TRBJ1-1; D unclear. Trimming took off 7 bases at V and 0 bases at J, with 9 bases between the two ends. CDR1 and CDR2 from the germline V gene are MNHEY and SMNVEV (reference sequence). The CDR3 runs 13 residues. In nucleotides, the CDR3 is TGTGCCAGCACAGCCCGAATGAACACTGAAGCTTTCTTT. Its translation: CASTARMNTEAFF.

The chain uses TRBV27 and TRBJ2-2, with 11 bases identical to TRBD1. Germline-derived CDR1 and CDR2 are MNHEY and SMNVEV (reference sequence). The length of the CDR3 is 15 residues. Unmatched junction bases numbered 4, after V lost 3 bases and J lost 7 bases. The CDR3 nucleotides read TGTGCCAGCAGTTTGCGGACAGGGGGCAACGGGGAGCTGTTTTTT. Translating it yields CASSLRTGGNGELFF.

This chain links TRBV28 with TRBJ2-3, with D perhaps matching TRBD1 (5 bases). CDR3 length: 14 residues. V was cut by 10 bases and J by 2 bases, with 16 bases left in between. Per the germline V gene, CDR1 is MDHEN and CDR2 is SYDVKM. The CDR3, as DNA: TGTGCCATCACCGGTAGGGGCCACACAGATACGCAGTATTTT. Translating it yields CAITGRGHTDTQYF.

This clonotype was observed at least ten times. This chain joins TRBV2 and TRBJ1-2, with D unclear. Germline CDR1 and CDR2: SNHLY and FYNNEI. V was pared by 5 bases and J by 4 bases, with 8 bases between. CDR3 length equals 12 residues. The CDR3 coding sequence is TGTGCCAGCAGTCCCAGCCGCTATGGCTACACCTTC. Encoded protein: CASSPSRYGYTF.

This clonotype was seen only a few times. The chain has TRBV25-1 and TRBJ2-2, with D tentatively TRBD1 or TRBD2 (5 bases each). From germline, CDR1 is MGHDK and CDR2 SYGVNS. Trimming stripped 5 bases from V and 3 bases from J, with 16 bases between. This CDR3 comprises 16 residues. CDR3 region: CASSSSWRGDTGELFF. CDR3 bases: TGTGCCAGCAGTTCATCATGGAGAGGGGACACCGGGGAGCTGTTTTTT.

The J gene is TRBJ2-3, the V gene TRBV12-5; possible D gene TRBD2, 6 bases. The germline gives CDR1 LGHNT, CDR2 FRNRAP. Trimming took off 5 bases at V and 6 bases at J, with 12 bases between the two ends. The CDR3 contains 13 residues. DNA for the CDR3: TGTGCTAGTGGTGCCCCGGGAGAGGATACGCAGTATTTT. Its translation: CASGAPGEDTQYF.

This clonotype was detected a few times. The V call is TRBV3-1, the J call TRBJ1-6; possible D gene TRBD1, 6 bases. Germline assignment: CDR1 LGHDT and CDR2 YNNKEL (reference sequence). V shed 5 bases and J shed 6 bases, with 14 bases lying between them. CDR3 length equals 15 residues. CDR3 protein: CASSDRDTGNSPLHF. In DNA, the CDR3 is TGTGCCAGCAGCGACCGGGACACCGGTAATTCACCCCTCCACTTT.

This clonotype was found many times. This sequence joins TRBV6-2 or TRBV6-3 and TRBJ1-5; 9 bases are shared with TRBD1. The J segment lost 0 bases and the V segment lost 4 bases, leaving 4 bases of the junction unmatched. This CDR3 comprises 16 residues. Germline CDR1 and CDR2: MNHEY and SVGEGT. The CDR3: CASSSTDRGSNQPQHF. CDR3 nucleotide sequence: TGTGCCAGCAGTTCCACGGACAGGGGTAGCAATCAGCCCCAGCATTTT.

To note about this clonotype: Here the CDR3 omits its conserved ending phenylalanine or tryptophan, so a read error is the likely source. The V gene is TRBV6-5, the J gene TRBJ1-1; TRBD1 might be the D (5 bases). The CDR3 is 16 amino acids. V was cut by 4 bases and J by 4 bases, with 19 bases left in between. Germline loops: CDR1 MNHEY, CDR2 SVGAGI. The DNA for the CDR3 is TGTGCCAGCAGTTCAACCCGGGGGGAGGTGGGCACTGAAGCTTTCGTT. As protein: CASSSTRGEVGTEAFV.

This clonotype appeared a few times. The V call is TRBV7-9, the J call TRBJ1-6, with 7 positions matching TRBD1. The CDR3 runs 14 residues. Germline-derived CDR1 and CDR2 are SEHNR and FQNEAQ (reference sequence). V shed 1 base and J 14 bases; nucleotides not matched to a gene: 8. The CDR3 DNA reads as TGTGCCAGCAGCTTAGAGGGACAGCTAGGATCCCTCCACTTT. Its protein product is CASSLEGQLGSLHF.

This clonotype was counted many times. The rearrangement joins TRBV29-1 to TRBJ2-7, with 8 nucleotides matching TRBD1. Per the germline V gene, CDR1 is SQVTM and CDR2 is ANQGSEA. J gave up 4 bases and V 0 bases, and 5 bases lay outside the gene matches. CDR3 length equals 14 residues. The CDR3 DNA reads TGCAGCGTTGAAGATACAGGGGGACTTTACGAGCAGTACTTC. Encoded protein: CSVEDTGGLYEQYF.

This clonotype was seen at least ten times. V and J are TRBV6-2 or TRBV6-3 and TRBJ1-2; no reliable D call. CDR1 is MNHEY, CDR2 SVGEGT, per germline. V dropped 3 bases and J dropped 2 bases, with 22 bases sitting between them. This CDR3 contains 18 residues. The CDR3 sequence: CASSYAFLGSGGNYGYTF. The CDR3 DNA follows: TGTGCCAGCAGTTATGCATTCTTGGGGAGCGGCGGAAACTATGGCTACACCTTC.

V and J are TRBV20-1 and TRBJ2-7; D remains unclear. This CDR3 comprises 11 residues. CDR1 and CDR2 (germline): DFQATT, SNEGSKA (reference sequence). Deletions cut 3 bases from V and 3 bases from J, with 6 bases between. CDR3 sequence (DNA): TGCAGTGCTAGGAACGACTACGAGCAGTACTTC. Translating it yields CSARNDYEQYF.

This clonotype was detected a few times. This chain uses TRBV7-2 with TRBJ2-5; possible D gene TRBD2, 5 bases. The CDR3 totals 14 residues. V shed 4 bases and J shed 2 bases, with 11 bases lying between them. Germline values: CDR1 SGHTA, CDR2 FQGNSA. The CDR3 nucleotides read TGTGCCAGCAGCTACCCAAGCGGTCAAGAGACCCAGTACTTC. Protein: CASSYPSGQETQYF.

This clonotype was found many times. The rearrangement links TRBV6-5 to TRBJ2-7, with no clear D. Germline V gives CDR1 MNHEY, CDR2 SVGAGI. The length of the CDR3 is 15 residues. The V end lost 0 bases, the J end lost 0 bases, and 9 bases lay between the germline ends. CDR3 loop: CASSYSSKSSYEQYF. CDR3 nucleotides: TGTGCCAGCAGTTACTCGAGCAAGAGCTCCTACGAGCAGTACTTC.

This clonotype was observed at least ten times. This sequence joins TRBV19 and TRBJ1-1; D is unresolved. There are 13 residues in the CDR3. The germline CDR1 and CDR2 sequences are LNHDA and SQIVND (reference sequence). V was clipped by 3 bases and J by 4 bases, with 9 bases between them. CDR3 sequence: CASSMGGPTEAFF. The DNA of the CDR3 is TGTGCCAGTAGTATGGGTGGGCCCACTGAAGCTTTCTTT.

This clonotype occurred a few times. The chain employs TRBV28 and TRBJ2-3; TRBD1 matches 7 bases. Trimming at V came to 6 bases and at J to 0 bases, leaving 9 bases not matched to a gene. The CDR3 covers 16 residues. Germline V gene data show CDR1 as MDHEN and CDR2 as SYDVKM. The CDR3 sequence: CASRKGQTYSTDTQYF. For the CDR3, the DNA is TGTGCCAGCAGGAAGGGACAGACTTACAGCACAGATACGCAGTATTTT.

This clonotype has ten or more counts. V usage is TRBV28 and J usage is TRBJ2-7, with D unresolved. The CDR3 is 14 amino acids. The germline V and J ends were trimmed by 4 bases and 3 bases, with 13 bases remaining between them. CDR1 MDHEN and CDR2 SYDVKM come from the germline V gene. CDR3 in amino acids: CASSSETENYEQYF. CDR3 nucleotide sequence: TGTGCCAGCAGTTCCGAGACTGAAAACTACGAGCAGTACTTC.

This clonotype was detected many times. This chain connects TRBV11-2 to TRBJ1-2, with D unclear. From germline, CDR1 is SGHAT and CDR2 FQNNGV. This CDR3 comprises 14 residues. The V end was cut by 1 base, the J end by 4 bases, with 10 bases between. CDR3 protein: CASSLGPGSYGYTF. CDR3 DNA: TGTGCCAGCAGCTTAGGTCCAGGTAGCTATGGCTACACCTTC.

This clonotype was observed at least ten times. The V and J genes are TRBV11-2 and TRBJ2-7; no clear D. Germline CDR1 SGHAT, CDR2 FQNNGV. Trimming shortened V by 5 bases and J by 3 bases, and 5 bases separated the two germline ends. CDR3 length equals 11 residues. The CDR3 region has the DNA TGTGCCAGCAGCGACGTCTACGAGCAGTACTTC. Its translation is CASSDVYEQYF.

This clonotype has just a few counts. The chain combines TRBV2 with TRBJ2-5; 9 bases line up with TRBD2. Looked up from germline, CDR1 is SNHLY and CDR2 is FYNNEI. The CDR3 covers 14 residues. V shed 8 bases and J 4 bases; nucleotides not matched to a gene: 8. DNA for the CDR3: TGTGCCAGCGCTGCTGCGGGGGGGGGAGAGACCCAGTACTTC. Protein: CASAAAGGGETQYF.

This clonotype was seen repeatedly, ten times or more. The chain joins TRBV5-1 to TRBJ2-2; D is ambiguous. Germline CDR1 is SGHRS and CDR2 is YFSETQ. This CDR3 has 15 residues. V lost 4 bases, J lost 7 bases, and 17 bases lay in between. Written as DNA, the CDR3 is TGCGCCAGCAGCCGCACCCAAGAGATGGGCGGGGAGCTGTTTTTT. Its protein product is CASSRTQEMGGELFF. Full variable domain (outside the CDR3, taken from reference TRBV5-1 and TRBJ2-2): KAGVTQTPRYLIKTRGQQVTLSCSPISGHRSVSWYQQTPGQGLQFLFEYFSETQRNKGNFPGRFSGRQFSNSRSEMNVSTLELGDSALYLCASSRTQEMGGELFFGEGSRLTVL.

The V and J genes are TRBV6-1 and TRBJ2-4; unclear D gene. There are 15 residues in the CDR3. Trimming took 2 bases from V and 0 from J, leaving 8 bases between them. Per germline, CDR1 MNHNS and CDR2 SASEGT. The CDR3: CASSERRRAKNIQYF. The CDR3 DNA is TGTGCCAGCAGTGAACGGCGCCGAGCCAAAAACATTCAGTACTTC.

This clonotype was seen only a few times. The chain recombines TRBV6-1 with TRBJ1-1, with D perhaps TRBD1 (5 bases). V lost 4 bases, J lost 0 bases, and 15 bases lay in between. Germline V CDR1 and CDR2: MNHNS, SASEGT. The CDR3 has 16 residues. The chain's CDR3 is CASSGGWRPMNTEAFF. The CDR3 DNA reads as TGTGCCAGCAGTGGGGGGTGGCGACCCATGAACACTGAAGCTTTCTTT.

There are many counts of this clonotype. An end of the junction does not agree with germline; a read error may underlie this. The chain carries TRBV6-1 and TRBJ1-1; D is unresolved. This CDR3 is 10 amino acids long. Germline V gene sequence: CDR1 MNHNS, CDR2 SASEGT. CDR3 protein: CASSEVSSYF. The CDR3 nucleotides read TGTGCCAGCAGTGAAGTTTCCTCCTACTTT.

This clonotype has just a few counts. This chain links TRBV20-1 with TRBJ2-7, with D unclear. This CDR3 spans 12 amino acids. Deletions cut 8 bases from V and 4 bases from J, with 15 bases between. CDR1 DFQATT and CDR2 SNEGSKA come from the germline V gene (reference sequence). CDR3: CSPTSFSYEQYF. The DNA of the CDR3 is TGCAGTCCGACGTCGTTCTCATACGAGCAGTACTTC.